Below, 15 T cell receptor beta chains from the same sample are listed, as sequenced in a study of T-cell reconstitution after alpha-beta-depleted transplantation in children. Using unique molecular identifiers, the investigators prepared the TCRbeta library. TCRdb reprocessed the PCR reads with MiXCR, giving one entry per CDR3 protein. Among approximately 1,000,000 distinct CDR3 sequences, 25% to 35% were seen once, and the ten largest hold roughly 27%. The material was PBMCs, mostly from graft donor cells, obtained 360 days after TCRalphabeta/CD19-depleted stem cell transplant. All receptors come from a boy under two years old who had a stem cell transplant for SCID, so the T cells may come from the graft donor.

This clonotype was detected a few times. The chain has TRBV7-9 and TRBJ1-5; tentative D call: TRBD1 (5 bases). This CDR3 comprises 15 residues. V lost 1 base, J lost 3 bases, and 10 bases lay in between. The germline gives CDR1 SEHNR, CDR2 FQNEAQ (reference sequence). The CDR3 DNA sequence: TGTGCCAGCAGCTTAGAAGGGACGGACAATCAGCCCCAGCATTTT. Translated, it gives CASSLEGTDNQPQHF.

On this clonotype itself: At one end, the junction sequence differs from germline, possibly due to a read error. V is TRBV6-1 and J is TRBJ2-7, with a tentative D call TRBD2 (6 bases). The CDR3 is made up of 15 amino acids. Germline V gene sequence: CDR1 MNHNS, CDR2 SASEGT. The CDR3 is CASTNTEGLIYEEYF. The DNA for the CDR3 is TGTGCCAGCACCAATACCGAGGGACTCATCTACGAGGAGTACTTC.

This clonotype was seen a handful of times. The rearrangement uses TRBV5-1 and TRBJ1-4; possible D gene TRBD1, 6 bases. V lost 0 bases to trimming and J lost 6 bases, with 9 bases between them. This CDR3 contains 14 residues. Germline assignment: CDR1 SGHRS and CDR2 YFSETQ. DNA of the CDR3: TGCGCCAGCAGCTTGGACAGGGCCCATGAAAAACTGTTTTTT. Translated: CASSLDRAHEKLFF.

The CDR3 reads CSVEEGHIEAFF. DNA of the CDR3: TGCAGCGTTGAAGAAGGGCATATTGAAGCTTTCTTT. The gene calls are TRBV29-1 and TRBJ1-1, with no clear D. Germline-derived CDR1 and CDR2 are SQVTM and ANQGSEA. V lost 0 bases to trimming and J lost 7 bases, with 9 bases between them. This CDR3 contains 12 residues. Looking up the rest from reference TRBV29-1 and TRBJ1-1 gives the full variable domain: SAVISQKPSRDICQRGTSLTIQCQVDSQVTMMFWYRQQPGQSLTLIATANQGSEATYESGFVIDKFPISRPNLTFSTLTVSNMSPEDSSIYLCSVEEGHIEAFFGQGTRLTVV.

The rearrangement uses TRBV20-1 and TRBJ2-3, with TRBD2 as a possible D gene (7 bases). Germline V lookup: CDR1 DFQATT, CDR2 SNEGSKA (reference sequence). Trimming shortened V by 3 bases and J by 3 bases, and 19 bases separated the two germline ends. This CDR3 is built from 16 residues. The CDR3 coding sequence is TGCAGTGCTAGTCATCTAAGGGGGGGTTCTACAGATACGCAGTATTTT. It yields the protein CSASHLRGGSTDTQYF.

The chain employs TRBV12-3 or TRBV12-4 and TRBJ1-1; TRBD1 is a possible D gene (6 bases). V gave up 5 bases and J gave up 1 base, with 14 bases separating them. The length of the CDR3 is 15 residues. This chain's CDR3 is CASSRRGQQNTEAFF. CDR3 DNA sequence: TGTGCCAGCAGTCGCCGTGGACAGCAGAACACTGAAGCTTTCTTT.

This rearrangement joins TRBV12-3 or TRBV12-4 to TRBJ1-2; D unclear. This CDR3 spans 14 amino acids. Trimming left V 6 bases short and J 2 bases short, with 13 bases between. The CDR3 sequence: CASSLWGGNYGYTF. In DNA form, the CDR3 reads TGTGCCAGCAGCCTTTGGGGAGGGAACTATGGCTACACCTTC.

In DNA, the CDR3 is TGTGCCAGCCCTCCCCATTTCGGCAGGGGTTATTACACTGAAGCTTTCTTT. Translating gives CASPPHFGRGYYTEAFF. The chain couples TRBV12-3 or TRBV12-4 to TRBJ1-1; D might be TRBD1 (6 bases). The V end was cut by 8 bases, the J end by 3 bases, with 25 bases between. The CDR3 sequence is 17 residues long.

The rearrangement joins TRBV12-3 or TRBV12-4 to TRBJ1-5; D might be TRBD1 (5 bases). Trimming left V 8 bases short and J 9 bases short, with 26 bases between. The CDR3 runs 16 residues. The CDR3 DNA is TGTGCCAGCCAGCAAAGGGGAGCCCTGGGTGGTCGGCCCCAGCATTTT. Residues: CASQQRGALGGRPQHF.

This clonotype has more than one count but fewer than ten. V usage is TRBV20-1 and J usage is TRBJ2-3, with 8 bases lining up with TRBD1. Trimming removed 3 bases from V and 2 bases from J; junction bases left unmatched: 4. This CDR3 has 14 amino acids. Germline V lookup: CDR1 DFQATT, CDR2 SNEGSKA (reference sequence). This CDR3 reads CSASNRGDTDTQYF. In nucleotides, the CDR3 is TGCAGTGCTAGCAACAGGGGGGACACAGATACGCAGTATTTT.

The CDR3 region has the DNA TGTGCCAGTGACCCGAGGAGTGGCAATCAGCCCCAGCATTTT. It encodes CASDPRSGNQPQHF. V and J are TRBV28 and TRBJ1-5; no definite D call. Trimming removed 9 bases at V and 2 bases at J, with 14 bases between. This CDR3 is 14 amino acids long. Per germline, CDR1 MDHEN and CDR2 SYDVKM.

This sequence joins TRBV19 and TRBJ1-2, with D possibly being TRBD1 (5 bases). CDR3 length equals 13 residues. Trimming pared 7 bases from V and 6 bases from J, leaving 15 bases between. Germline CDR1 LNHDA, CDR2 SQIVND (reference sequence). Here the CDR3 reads CASKWGRENGYTF. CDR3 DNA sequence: TGTGCCAGTAAATGGGGCAGGGAGAATGGCTACACCTTC. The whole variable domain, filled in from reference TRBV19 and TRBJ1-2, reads DGGITQSPKYLFRKEGQNVTLSCEQNLNHDAMYWYRQDPGQGLRLIYYSQIVNDFQKGDIAEGYSVSREKKESFPLTVTSAQKNPTAFYLCASKWGRENGYTFGSGTRLTVV.

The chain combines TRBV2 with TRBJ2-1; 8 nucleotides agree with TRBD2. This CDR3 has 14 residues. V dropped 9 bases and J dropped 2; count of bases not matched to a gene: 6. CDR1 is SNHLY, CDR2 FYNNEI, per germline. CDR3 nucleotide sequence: TGTGCCAGGGGACCAGCGGGGGCCTACAATGAGCAGTTCTTC. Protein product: CARGPAGAYNEQFF.

The CDR3 loop reads CASRGGAELTGELFF. Written as DNA, the CDR3 is TGTGCCAGCAGGGGGGGCGCCGAGTTAACCGGGGAGCTGTTTTTT. This sequence joins TRBV4-2 and TRBJ2-2; either TRBD1 or TRBD2 may fit D (6 bases each). Per the germline V gene, CDR1 is LGHNA and CDR2 is YNFKEQ. The CDR3 is 15 amino acids. The ends were cut back, 6 bases at V and 5 bases at J, with 16 bases in the middle.

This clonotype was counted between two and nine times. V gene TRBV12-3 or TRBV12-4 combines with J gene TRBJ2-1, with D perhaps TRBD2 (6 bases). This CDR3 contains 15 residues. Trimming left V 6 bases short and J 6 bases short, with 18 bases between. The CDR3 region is CASSPDYLLSNEQFF. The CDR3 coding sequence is TGTGCCAGCAGCCCGGACTACCTCCTCTCCAATGAGCAGTTCTTC.